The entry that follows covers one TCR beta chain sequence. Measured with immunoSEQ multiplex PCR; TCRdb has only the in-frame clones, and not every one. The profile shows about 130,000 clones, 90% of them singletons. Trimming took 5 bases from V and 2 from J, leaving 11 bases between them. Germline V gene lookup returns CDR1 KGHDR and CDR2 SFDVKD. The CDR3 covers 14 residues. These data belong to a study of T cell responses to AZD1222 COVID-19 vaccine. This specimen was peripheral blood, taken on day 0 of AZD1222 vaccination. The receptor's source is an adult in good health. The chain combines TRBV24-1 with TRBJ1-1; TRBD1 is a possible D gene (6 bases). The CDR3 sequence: CATSAQGGNTEAFF. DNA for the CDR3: TGTGCCACCAGTGCACAGGGTGGAAACACTGAAGCTTTCTTT.